The 16 T cell receptor beta chains below all came from one sample that was sequenced in a study of blood T cell repertoires in COVID-19. Sequencing used immunoSEQ multiplex PCR; TCRdb keeps in-frame clones, though not all of them. The sample contains roughly 130,000 clones, roughly four fifths of which appear only once. Sequenced input: peripheral blood. These receptors all stem from a woman in her 70s with acute or convalescent COVID-19.

The chain has TRBV6-2 or TRBV6-3 and TRBJ2-1; 9 bases map to TRBD2. Germline trimming cut 5 bases from V and 4 bases from J; bases unmatched to any gene: 3. Looked up from germline, CDR1 is MNHEY and CDR2 is SVGEGT. The CDR3 sequence is 14 residues long. The CDR3 loop is CASSERGAYNEQFF. The DNA of the CDR3 is TGTGCCAGCAGTGAGCGGGGGGCATACAATGAGCAGTTCTTC.

The CDR3 DNA is TGTGCCAGCAGCTCTGGGACAGGGCTTAACAATGAGCAGTTCTTC. This translates into CASSSGTGLNNEQFF. J is TRBJ2-1 and V is TRBV5-8; 9 nucleotides agree with TRBD1. Germline-derived CDR1 and CDR2 are SGHTS and YDEGEE. V was clipped by 3 bases and J by 5 bases; unmatched bases: 6. The CDR3 has 15 residues.

The chain recombines TRBV5-5 with TRBJ1-1, with 9 bases lining up with TRBD1. V was clipped by 4 bases and J by 4 bases; unmatched bases: 11. The CDR3 has 16 amino acids. Germline V gene lookup returns CDR1 SGHKS and CDR2 YYEKEE (reference sequence). This CDR3 reads CASSPSGTGSFTEAFF. The CDR3 nucleotides read TGTGCCAGCAGCCCTTCCGGGACAGGGAGCTTCACTGAAGCTTTCTTT.

The CDR3 protein is CAWFGPPARTGKYGYTF. The DNA for the CDR3 is TGTGCCTGGTTTGGTCCTCCCGCAAGGACAGGGAAGTATGGCTACACCTTC. V usage is TRBV30 and J usage is TRBJ1-2; 8 nucleotides agree with TRBD1. Trimming at V came to 5 bases and at J to 5 bases, leaving 19 bases not matched to a gene. This CDR3 is 17 amino acids long. In germline, CDR1 is GTSNPN, CDR2 SVGIG (reference sequence).

This clone occurred once. The chain joins TRBV29-1 to TRBJ1-2, with TRBD1 identical over 7 bases. Unmatched junction bases numbered 3, after V lost 6 bases and J lost 5 bases. The CDR3 length is 11 residues. Germline V CDR1 and CDR2: SQVTM, ANQGSEA. CDR3 loop: CSVTGVYGYTF. The CDR3 DNA follows: TGCAGCGTCACAGGGGTTTATGGCTACACCTTC. Together with reference TRBV29-1 and TRBJ1-2, the CDR3 gives the full variable domain: SAVISQKPSRDICQRGTSLTIQCQVDSQVTMMFWYRQQPGQSLTLIATANQGSEATYESGFVIDKFPISRPNLTFSTLTVSNMSPEDSSIYLCSVTGVYGYTFGSGTRLTVV.

This rearrangement joins TRBV5-6 to TRBJ2-7; D is perhaps TRBD1 (6 bases). The V gene lost 2 bases and the J gene lost 5 bases, with 11 bases spanning the gap. Germline CDR1 SGHDT, CDR2 YYEEEE. The CDR3 has 13 residues. Written as DNA, the CDR3 is TGTGCCAGCAGCTTTGTGGGGGCGGACGAGCAGTACGTC. This translates into CASSFVGADEQYV.

The genes are TRBV5-1 and TRBJ1-1; possible D gene TRBD1, 5 bases. Trimming removed 1 base at V and 1 base at J, with 11 bases between. The CDR3 runs 15 residues. CDR1 and CDR2 (germline): SGHRS, YFSETQ. CDR3 sequence (DNA): TGCGCCAGCAGCTTGCAGGGTTTTGGGAACACTGAAGCTTTCTTT. Its translation is CASSLQGFGNTEAFF.

The gene calls are TRBV4-1 and TRBJ1-2; 8 nucleotides match TRBD1. CDR3 length equals 17 residues. The germline V gene encodes CDR1 MGHRA and CDR2 YSYEKL. V shed 0 bases, J shed 0 bases, and the junction held 6 bases outside the gene matches. This CDR3 is CASSQEKGQGTNYGYTF. CDR3 bases: TGCGCCAGCAGCCAAGAGAAAGGACAGGGAACTAACTATGGCTACACCTTC.

V gene TRBV11-1 combines with J gene TRBJ1-4; 7 bases are a match to TRBD1. Losses at the gene ends were 5 bases for V and 8 bases for J; bases not matched to a gene: 14. Germline-derived CDR1 and CDR2 are SGHAT and FQDESV (reference sequence). The CDR3 covers 16 residues. CDR3 in amino acids: CASSPQPTGMREKLFF. Here the CDR3 DNA reads TGTGCCAGCAGCCCCCAACCGACAGGGATGAGAGAAAAACTGTTTTTT. The whole variable domain, filled in from reference TRBV11-1 and TRBJ1-4, reads EAEVAQSPRYKITEKSQAVAFWCDPISGHATLYWYRQILGQGPELLVQFQDESVVDDSQLPKDRFSAERLKGVDSTLKIQPAELGDSAMYLCASSPQPTGMREKLFFGSGTQLSVL.

This clone showed up just once. The chain carries TRBV7-6 and TRBJ1-1; TRBD1 might be the D (5 bases). V lost 4 bases to trimming and J lost 5 bases, with 20 bases between them. The CDR3 is 16 residues long. In germline, CDR1 is SGHVS, CDR2 FNYEAQ. CDR3 amino acids: CASSSLDLRAGTEAFF. The DNA for the CDR3 is TGTGCCAGCAGCTCCTTAGATCTCAGGGCGGGGACTGAAGCTTTCTTT.

This chain uses TRBV19 with TRBJ1-1, with 8 bases identical to TRBD1. With V trimmed by 9 bases and J by 5 bases, 8 bases remained unmatched. Germline CDR1 LNHDA, CDR2 SQIVND (reference sequence). CDR3 length: 13 amino acids. CDR3 bases: TGTGCCAGCGCCTGGACAGGGAGGACTGAAGCTTTCTTT. Translated, it gives CASAWTGRTEAFF. The full variable domain, in which reference TRBV19 and TRBJ1-1 provide the parts outside the CDR3, is DGGITQSPKYLFRKEGQNVTLSCEQNLNHDAMYWYRQDPGQGLRLIYYSQIVNDFQKGDIAEGYSVSREKKESFPLTVTSAQKNPTAFYLCASAWTGRTEAFFGQGTRLTVV.

The chain joins TRBV12-3 or TRBV12-4 to TRBJ2-7; 9 positions match TRBD1. This CDR3 comprises 13 residues. V dropped 4 bases and J dropped 4; count of bases not matched to a gene: 2. The CDR3 here is CASSSDRGYEQYF. The CDR3, as DNA: TGTGCCAGCAGTTCGGACAGGGGTTACGAGCAGTACTTC.

The chain uses TRBV9 and TRBJ1-2, with 7 bases that match TRBD1. J lost 8 bases, V lost 3 bases, and 13 bases had no gene match. The CDR3 is 15 residues long. Per the germline V gene, CDR1 is SGDLS and CDR2 is YYNGEE. CDR3 nucleotide sequence: TGTGCCAGCAGCGCATCAGGGACAGCCTCGCGGGGCTACACCTTC. Translated: CASSASGTASRGYTF.

The V and J genes are TRBV6-6 and TRBJ2-3; 8 bases fit TRBD2. The CDR3 sequence is 16 residues long. Losses at the gene ends were 8 bases for V and 0 bases for J; bases not matched to a gene: 10. CDR1 and CDR2 (germline): MNHNY, SVGAGI (reference sequence). The CDR3 coding sequence is TGTGCCAGCGTGTCAGCCGGACTAGCAAGCACAGATACGCAGTATTTT. This encodes CASVSAGLASTDTQYF.

V is TRBV6-2 or TRBV6-3 and J is TRBJ1-2, with D unclear. CDR1 is MNHEY and CDR2 is SVGEGT in the germline V gene. The V end lost 5 bases, the J end lost 5 bases, and 15 bases lay between the germline ends. The CDR3 is 14 amino acids. CDR3 nucleotide sequence: TGTGCCAGCAGTACCTCGGGAGGAGAGTATGGCTACACCTTC. Translated: CASSTSGGEYGYTF.

The count of this clone is one. This chain links TRBV9 with TRBJ2-3; TRBD1 agrees at 7 bases. The CDR3 length is 14 residues. Germline CDR1 reads SGDLS; CDR2 reads YYNGEE. Trimming removed 3 bases from V and 4 bases from J; junction bases left unmatched: 5. The CDR3 region is CASSADRDADTQYF. The CDR3 nucleotides are TGTGCCAGCAGCGCTGACAGGGACGCAGATACGCAGTATTTT.